The entry below describes one T cell receptor beta chain. Its antigen is not identified. This specimen comes from a study of T cell repertoires in cytomegalovirus infection. The wider study: Recently identified HLA-C-restricted CMV epitopes and well-studied HLA-B-restricted CMV epitopes were used by the study. Matching HLA type and CMV infection were both indicated by public TCR beta signatures. Whole-study findings and limits: Cumulative frequency (of public TCR beta family members) identified carriers of CMV plus the relevant HLA. Dominating the ex vivo response were TCR beta clonotypes that were CMV-specific and HLA-C-restricted.

Trimming took off 7 bases at V and 2 bases at J, with 8 bases between the two ends. CDR3 size: 12 residues. Germline V gene lookup returns CDR1 MNHEY and CDR2 SMNVEV (reference sequence). TCRdb itself ran the reads through MiXCR, one entry per CDR3 protein. This sample has fewer than 950,000 distinct CDR3 sequences; around a third occur once, and the top ten carry roughly an eighth. The V gene is TRBV27, the J gene TRBJ2-5; D unresolved. Here the sequenced sample was cultured CD8+ T cells from PBMCs, taken from culture after CMV antigen stimulation. The source is a human donor in good health (CMV status not recorded). Some clones in this sample may be carry-over from other donors' samples. The CDR3 DNA reads as TGTGCCAGCACAGACAATCAAGAGACCCAGTACTTC. Translated, it gives CASTDNQETQYF.